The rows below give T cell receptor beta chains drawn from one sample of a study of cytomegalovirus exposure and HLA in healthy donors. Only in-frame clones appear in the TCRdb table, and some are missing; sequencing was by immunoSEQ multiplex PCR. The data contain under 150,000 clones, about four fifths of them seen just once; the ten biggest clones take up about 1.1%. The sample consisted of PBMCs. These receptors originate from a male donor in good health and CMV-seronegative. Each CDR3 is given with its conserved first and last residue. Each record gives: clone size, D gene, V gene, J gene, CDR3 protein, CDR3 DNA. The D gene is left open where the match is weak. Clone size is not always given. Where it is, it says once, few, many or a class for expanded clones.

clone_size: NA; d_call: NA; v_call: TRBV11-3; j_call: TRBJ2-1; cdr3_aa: CASSLEGGSYNEQFF; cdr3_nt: TGTGCCAGCAGCTTGGAGGGCGGCTCCTACAATGAGCAGTTCTTC
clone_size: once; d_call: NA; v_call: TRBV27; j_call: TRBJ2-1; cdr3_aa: CASKPASGNEQFF; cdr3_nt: TGTGCCAGCAAACCGGCGTCGGGGAATGAGCAGTTCTTC
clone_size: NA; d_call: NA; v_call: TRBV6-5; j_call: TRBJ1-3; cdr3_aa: CASRRERGSGNTIYF; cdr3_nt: TGTGCCAGCAGACGGGAACGGGGTTCTGGAAACACCATATATTTT
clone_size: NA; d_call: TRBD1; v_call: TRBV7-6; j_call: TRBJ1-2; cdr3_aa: CASSLTGGHGYTF; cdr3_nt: TGTGCCAGCAGCTTAACAGGGGGACATGGCTACACCTTC
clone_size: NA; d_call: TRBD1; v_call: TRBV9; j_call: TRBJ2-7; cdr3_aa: CASSVASDRGEQYF; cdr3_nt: TGTGCCAGCAGCGTGGCCTCGGACAGGGGCGAGCAGTACTTC
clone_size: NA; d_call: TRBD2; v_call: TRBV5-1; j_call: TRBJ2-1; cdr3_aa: CASSLFTSGGVEQFF; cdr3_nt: TGCGCCAGCAGCTTGTTTACTAGCGGGGGGGTTGAGCAGTTCTTC
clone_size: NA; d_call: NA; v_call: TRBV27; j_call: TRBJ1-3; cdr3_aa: CASSSPLSGNTIYF; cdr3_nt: TGTGCCAGCAGTTCACCCCTATCTGGAAACACCATATATTTT
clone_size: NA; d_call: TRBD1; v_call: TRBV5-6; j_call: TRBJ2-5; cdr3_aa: CASSLDATGEGETQYF; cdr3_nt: TGTGCCAGCAGCTTGGATGCGACAGGGGAAGGGGAGACCCAGTACTTC
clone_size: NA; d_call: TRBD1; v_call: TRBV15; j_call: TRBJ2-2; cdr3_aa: CATTGGPNPNTGELFF; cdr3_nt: TGTGCCACCACAGGGGGCCCCAATCCGAACACCGGGGAGCTGTTTTTT
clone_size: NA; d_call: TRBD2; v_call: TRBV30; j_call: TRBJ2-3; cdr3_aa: CAWSVGASGGQDTQYF; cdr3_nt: TGTGCCTGGAGTGTAGGCGCTAGCGGGGGGCAAGATACGCAGTATTTT
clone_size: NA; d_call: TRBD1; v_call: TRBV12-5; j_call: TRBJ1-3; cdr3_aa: CASGLSLGTDSGNTIYF; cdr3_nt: TGTGCTAGTGGTTTGTCCCTCGGGACAGACTCTGGAAACACCATATATTTT
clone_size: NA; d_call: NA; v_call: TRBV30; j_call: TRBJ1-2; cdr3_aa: CAWSQSGGDGYTF; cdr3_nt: TGTGCCTGGAGTCAATCCGGGGGTGATGGCTACACCTTC
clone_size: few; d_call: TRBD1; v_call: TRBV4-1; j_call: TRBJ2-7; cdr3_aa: CASSQEGRGQASSYEQYF; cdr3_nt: TGCGCCAGCAGCCAAGAAGGGAGAGGACAGGCGAGCTCCTACGAGCAGTACTTC
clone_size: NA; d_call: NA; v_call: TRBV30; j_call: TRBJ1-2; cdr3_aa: CAWSRQAGGYTF; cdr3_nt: TGTGCCTGGAGTAGGCAGGCGGGGGGCTACACCTTC
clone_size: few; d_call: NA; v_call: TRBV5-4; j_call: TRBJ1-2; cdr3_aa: CASSLWQRSPSGTF; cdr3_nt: TGTGCCAGCAGCTTGTGGCAGAGGAGCCCATCGGGCACCTTC
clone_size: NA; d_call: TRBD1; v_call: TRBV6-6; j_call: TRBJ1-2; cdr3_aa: CASRLQGANGYTF; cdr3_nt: TGTGCCAGCAGACTACAGGGGGCGAATGGCTACACCTTC
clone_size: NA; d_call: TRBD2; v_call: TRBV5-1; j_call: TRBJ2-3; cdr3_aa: CASSAGGIGDTQYF; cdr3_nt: TGCGCCAGCAGCGCGGGGGGCATTGGAGATACGCAGTATTTT
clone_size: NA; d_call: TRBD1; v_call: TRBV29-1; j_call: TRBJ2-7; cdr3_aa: CSVSPSGTGVVEQYF; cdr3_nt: TGCAGCGTGAGTCCATCCGGGACAGGGGTAGTGGAGCAGTACTTC
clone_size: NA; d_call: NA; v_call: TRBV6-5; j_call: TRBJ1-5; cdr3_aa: CASSYFGGFQHF; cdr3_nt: TGTGCCAGCAGTTACTTCGGGGGGTTCCAGCATTTT
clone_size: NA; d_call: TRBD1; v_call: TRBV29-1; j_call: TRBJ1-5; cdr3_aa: CSVGQGGSQPQHF; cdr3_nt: TGCAGCGTCGGACAGGGGGGGAGTCAGCCCCAGCATTTT
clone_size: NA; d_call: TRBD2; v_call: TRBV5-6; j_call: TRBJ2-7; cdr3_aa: CASSYTSGGAYEPYF; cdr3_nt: TGTGCCAGCAGTTATACTAGCGGGGGGGCCTACGAGCCGTACTTC
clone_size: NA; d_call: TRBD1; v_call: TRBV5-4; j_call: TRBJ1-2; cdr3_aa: CASSLVGQPRGYTF; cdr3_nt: TGTGCCAGCAGCTTGGTGGGACAGCCTCGGGGCTACACCTTC
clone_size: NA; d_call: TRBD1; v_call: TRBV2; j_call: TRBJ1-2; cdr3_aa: CASSARQGDGYTF; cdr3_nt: TGTGCCAGCAGTGCCAGACAGGGAGATGGCTACACCTTC
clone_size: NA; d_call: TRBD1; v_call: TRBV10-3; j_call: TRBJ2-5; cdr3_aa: CAISGTGDQETQYF; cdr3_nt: TGTGCCATCAGTGGGACAGGAGATCAAGAGACCCAGTACTTC
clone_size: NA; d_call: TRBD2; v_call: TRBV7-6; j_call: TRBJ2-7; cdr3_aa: CASSRGLAYEQYF; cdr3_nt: TGTGCCAGCAGCAGAGGACTAGCCTACGAGCAGTACTTC
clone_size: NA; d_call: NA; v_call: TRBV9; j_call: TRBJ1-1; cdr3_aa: CASSPPGTVNTEAFF; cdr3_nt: TGTGCCAGCAGCCCCCCCGGGACTGTGAACACTGAAGCTTTCTTT
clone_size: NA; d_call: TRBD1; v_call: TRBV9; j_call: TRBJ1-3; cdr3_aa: CASSATTGRLSGNTIYF; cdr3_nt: TGTGCCAGCAGCGCGACGACAGGGCGTCTCTCTGGAAACACCATATATTTT
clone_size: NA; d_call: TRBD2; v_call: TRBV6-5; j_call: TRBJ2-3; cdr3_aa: CASSRRGSTDTQYF; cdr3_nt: TGTGCCAGCAGTCGGCGGGGGAGCACAGATACGCAGTATTTT
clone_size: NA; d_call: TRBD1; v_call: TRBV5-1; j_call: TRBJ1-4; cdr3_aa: CASSWDSYNEKLFF; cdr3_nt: TGCGCCAGCAGCTGGGACAGTTATAATGAAAAACTGTTTTTT
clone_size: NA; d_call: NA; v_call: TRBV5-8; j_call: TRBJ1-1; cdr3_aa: CASSFDRQTEAFF; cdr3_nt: TGTGCCAGCAGCTTCGACAGGCAGACTGAAGCTTTCTTT
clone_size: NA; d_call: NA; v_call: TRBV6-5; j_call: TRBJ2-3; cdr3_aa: CASGGATDTQYF; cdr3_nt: TGTGCCAGCGGGGGGGCCACAGATACGCAGTATTTT
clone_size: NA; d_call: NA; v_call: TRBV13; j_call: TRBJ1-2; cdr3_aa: CASSLRWGLDYGYTF; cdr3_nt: TGTGCCAGCAGCTTAAGGTGGGGCCTAGACTATGGCTACACCTTC
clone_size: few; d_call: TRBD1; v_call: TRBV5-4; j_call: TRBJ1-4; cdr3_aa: CASSFSTGAFSTNEKLFF; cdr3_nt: TGTGCCAGCAGCTTCTCGACAGGGGCCTTCTCAACTAATGAAAAACTGTTTTTT